A single sample is the source of the 18 T cell receptor beta chains below, sequenced in a study of T cells in Graves' hyperthyroidism and ophthalmopathy (dated by TCRdb to about 2019). Receptors were amplified or captured by multiplex PCR. Sequencer: Illumina HiSeq 2000. The TCR beta CDR3 regions were amplified from RNA transcripts. A first-round RT-PCR of the TCR CDR3 used the HTBI primer set with the Qiagen OneStep RT-PCR kit. The raw public reads went through TCRdb reprocessing: fastp at Q25, MiXCR clone calling, in-frame beta chains kept. For every CDR3 protein sequence, its rows merge into one entry that carries the most common genes and DNA. Recorded for this sample are 90,000 to 120,000 distinct CDR3 sequences; approximately 15% of them occurred a single time. The top ten clonotypes cover less than 50% of the sample. Sample: blood. The receptor source for this set is a woman between 50 and 59 years old with Graves' hyperthyroidism.

This clonotype was seen repeatedly, ten times or more. This sequence joins TRBV20-1 and TRBJ1-5; TRBD1 might be the D (6 bases). Germline-derived CDR1 and CDR2 are DFQATT and SNEGSKA (reference sequence). The CDR3 is made up of 15 amino acids. CDR3 sequence: CRELGGENSNQPQHF. CDR3 bases: TGCAGGGAGTTAGGGGGGGAGAATAGCAATCAGCCCCAGCATTTT.

At least ten counts were recorded for this clonotype. J is TRBJ1-1 and V is TRBV5-1; D call uncertain. From germline, CDR1 is SGHRS and CDR2 YFSETQ. V was trimmed by 4 bases and J by 6 bases, leaving 25 bases between them. This CDR3 is 17 amino acids long. The CDR3 DNA sequence: TGCGCCAGCAGCCCCAATCGAGGCAGCCTACGCATGGCTGAAGCTTTCTTT. This encodes CASSPNRGSLRMAEAFF. The whole variable domain, filled in from reference TRBV5-1 and TRBJ1-1, reads KAGVTQTPRYLIKTRGQQVTLSCSPISGHRSVSWYQQTPGQGLQFLFEYFSETQRNKGNFPGRFSGRQFSNSRSEMNVSTLELGDSALYLCASSPNRGSLRMAEAFFGQGTRLTVV.

This sequence joins TRBV11-2 and TRBJ2-7; D might be TRBD2 (5 bases). Germline CDR1 and CDR2: SGHAT and FQNNGV. The CDR3 runs 15 residues. The V end was cut by 5 bases, the J end by 3 bases, with 17 bases between. In DNA, the CDR3 is TGTGCCAGCAGCCCGACGGGATCCGGTTACTACGAGCAGTACTTC. It yields the protein CASSPTGSGYYEQYF.

This chain uses TRBV3-1 with TRBJ1-4, with unresolved D. Trimming stripped 4 bases from V and 8 bases from J, with 20 bases between. The germline V gene encodes CDR1 LGHDT and CDR2 YNNKEL (reference sequence). The length of the CDR3 is 16 residues. The CDR3 loop reads CASSRHAGEGMEKLFF. DNA of the CDR3: TGTGCCAGCAGCCGACATGCCGGGGAAGGAATGGAAAAACTGTTTTTT.

This clonotype was found many times. This rearrangement joins TRBV28 to TRBJ1-5, with TRBD1 identical over 8 bases. CDR1 and CDR2 (germline): MDHEN, SYDVKM. Trimming cost V 1 base and J 6 bases; bases outside gene matches: 5. This CDR3 is 15 amino acids long. CDR3 sequence (DNA): TGTGCCAGCAGTTTATCGGACAGGGAGGGTCAGCCCCAGCATTTT. Translation gives CASSLSDREGQPQHF.

This clonotype was observed at least ten times. Here the CDR3 DNA reads TGTGCCAGCAGTGCACGGGGTTCAGATGAAAAACTGTTTTTT. Encoded protein: CASSARGSDEKLFF. The chain combines TRBV2 with TRBJ1-4, with D unclear. CDR3 length: 14 residues. V lost 4 bases to trimming and J lost 6 bases, with 12 bases between them. Germline V gene data show CDR1 as SNHLY and CDR2 as FYNNEI. Looking up the rest from reference TRBV2 and TRBJ1-4 gives the full variable domain: EPEVTQTPSHQVTQMGQEVILRCVPISNHLYFYWYRQILGQKVEFLVSFYNNEISEKSEIFDDQFSVERPDGSNFTLKIRSTKLEDSAMYFCASSARGSDEKLFFGSGTQLSVL.

This chain links TRBV5-1 with TRBJ2-5; 8 nucleotides match TRBD2. Germline CDR1 is SGHRS and CDR2 is YFSETQ. The CDR3 sequence is 15 residues long. Trimming cost V 1 base and J 7 bases; bases outside gene matches: 9. This chain's CDR3 is CASSLTAGELVTQYF. CDR3 nucleotides: TGCGCCAGCAGCTTGACAGCGGGAGAATTGGTGACCCAGTACTTC.

The V gene is TRBV28, the J gene TRBJ1-2; no reliable D call. Germline values: CDR1 MDHEN, CDR2 SYDVKM. The CDR3 loop spans 13 amino acids. The CDR3 region is CASLRGLNYGYTF. The DNA for the CDR3 is TGTGCTTCCTTGCGAGGGTTGAACTATGGCTACACCTTC.

This clonotype was picked up many times. V usage is TRBV28 and J usage is TRBJ1-1, with D possibly being TRBD1 (5 bases). V lost 8 bases and J 2 bases, leaving 15 bases between the germline ends. In germline, CDR1 is MDHEN, CDR2 SYDVKM. The CDR3 is 14 residues long. CDR3 sequence (DNA): TGTGCCAGCTTCCCTGGGGGTGTCAACACTGAAGCTTTCTTT. Protein product: CASFPGGVNTEAFF.

This clonotype was seen many times. V and J are TRBV20-1 and TRBJ2-1, with D possibly TRBD2 on 6 matching bases. The CDR3 runs to 14 residues. Trimming removed 3 bases from V and 7 bases from J, with 16 bases in between. Germline V gene lookup returns CDR1 DFQATT and CDR2 SNEGSKA (reference sequence). CDR3 DNA sequence: TGCAGTGCTAGTGGGGCTGCCGCGGGGAATGAGCAGTTCTTC. Translating it yields CSASGAAAGNEQFF.

This clonotype was picked up many times. The V and J genes are TRBV9 and TRBJ1-2; no reliable D call. CDR1 is SGDLS and CDR2 is YYNGEE in the germline V gene. V was trimmed by 0 bases and J by 0 bases, leaving 9 bases between them. This CDR3 comprises 15 residues. The CDR3 DNA follows: TGTGCCAGCAGCGTAGAGGCAGCTACTAACTATGGCTACACCTTC. Translated, it gives CASSVEAATNYGYTF.

This clonotype was recorded many times. This chain uses TRBV28 with TRBJ2-3; TRBD2 agrees at 9 bases. This CDR3 region has 15 residues. Germline V CDR1 and CDR2: MDHEN, SYDVKM. Trimming took 6 bases from V and 4 from J; bases not matched to a gene: 8. CDR3 DNA sequence: TGTGCCAGCAGGGGTAGCGGGAGTCGAGCAGATACGCAGTATTTT. Its translation is CASRGSGSRADTQYF.

This chain uses TRBV7-9 with TRBJ2-3; 8 bases are a match to TRBD1. Germline V gives CDR1 SEHNR, CDR2 FQNEAQ (reference sequence). The trim removed 8 bases at V and 2 bases at J, leaving 6 bases unmatched. CDR3 size: 14 residues. The CDR3 coding sequence is TGTGCCAGCCGCCGGGACAGGTACACAGATACGCAGTATTTT. Amino acids: CASRRDRYTDTQYF.

This clonotype was observed many times. The rearrangement links TRBV27 to TRBJ2-2; possible D gene TRBD1, 6 bases. V was cut by 5 bases and J by 4 bases, with 17 bases left in between. The CDR3 is made up of 16 amino acids. Germline V CDR1 and CDR2: MNHEY, SMNVEV (reference sequence). The CDR3 loop is CASSPTTGLGTGELFF. CDR3 DNA: TGTGCCAGCAGTCCTACCACAGGGCTAGGCACCGGGGAGCTGTTTTTT.

In this sample, this clonotype turned up many times. The genes are TRBV19 and TRBJ1-1, with 7 bases fitting TRBD1. The length of the CDR3 is 14 residues. V dropped 6 bases and J dropped 1; count of bases not matched to a gene: 5. CDR1 LNHDA and CDR2 SQIVND come from the germline V gene (reference sequence). CDR3: CASSSDRANTEAFF. The CDR3 region has the DNA TGTGCCAGTAGCTCCGACAGGGCGAACACTGAAGCTTTCTTT. Supplemented by reference TRBV19 and TRBJ1-1, the full variable domain reads DGGITQSPKYLFRKEGQNVTLSCEQNLNHDAMYWYRQDPGQGLRLIYYSQIVNDFQKGDIAEGYSVSREKKESFPLTVTSAQKNPTAFYLCASSSDRANTEAFFGQGTRLTVV.

This clonotype showed up just a few times. This could be a read error, since a much larger clone is one nucleotide away. The chain links TRBV9 to TRBJ2-7; D may be TRBD2 (6 bases). Germline V gives CDR1 SGDLS, CDR2 YYNGEE. The CDR3 is 14 residues long. The CDR3 DNA reads as TGTGCCAGCAGCGTAGGGGGGACTGACTACGGGCAGTACTTC. Residues: CASSVGGTDYGQYF.

This clonotype was detected many times. The DNA of the CDR3 is TGTGCCAGCAGTCGGGGGTCGGGGTTCGGGGAGCTGTTTTTT. Its translation: CASSRGSGFGELFF. The chain carries TRBV6-1 and TRBJ2-2; D is perhaps TRBD2 (6 bases). CDR1 and CDR2 from the germline V gene are MNHNS and SASEGT. The CDR3 covers 14 residues. V shed 5 bases and J shed 7 bases, with 14 bases lying between them.

Many counts were recorded for this clonotype. The chain is built from TRBV6-1 and TRBJ2-7; 11 nucleotides agree with TRBD2. Germline V gene data show CDR1 as MNHNS and CDR2 as SASEGT. This CDR3 spans 14 amino acids. V shed 6 bases and J 3 bases; nucleotides not matched to a gene: 4. CDR3: CASRLAGAGYEQYF. The CDR3 region has the DNA TGTGCCAGCAGACTAGCGGGAGCTGGCTACGAGCAGTACTTC.